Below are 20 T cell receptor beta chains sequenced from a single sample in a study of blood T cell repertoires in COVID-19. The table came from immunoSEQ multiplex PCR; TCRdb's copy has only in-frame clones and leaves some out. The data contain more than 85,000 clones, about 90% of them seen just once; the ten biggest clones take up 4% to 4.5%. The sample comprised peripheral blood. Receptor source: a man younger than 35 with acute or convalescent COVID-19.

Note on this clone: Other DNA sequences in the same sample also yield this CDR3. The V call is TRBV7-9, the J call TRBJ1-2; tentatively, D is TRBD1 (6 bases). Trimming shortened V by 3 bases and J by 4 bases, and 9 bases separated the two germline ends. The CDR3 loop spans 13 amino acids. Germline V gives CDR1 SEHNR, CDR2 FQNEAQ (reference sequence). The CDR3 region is CASSLDSPYGYTF. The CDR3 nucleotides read TGTGCCAGCAGCTTGGACAGTCCCTATGGCTACACCTTC.

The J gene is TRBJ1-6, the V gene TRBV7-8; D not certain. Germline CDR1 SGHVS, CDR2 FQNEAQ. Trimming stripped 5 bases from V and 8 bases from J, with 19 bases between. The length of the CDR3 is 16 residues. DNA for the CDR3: TGTGCCAGCAGCAGAGCAGGAACAGCCTGGGATTCACCCCTCCACTTT. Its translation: CASSRAGTAWDSPLHF. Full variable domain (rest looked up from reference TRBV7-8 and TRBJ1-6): GAGVSQSPRYKVAKRGQDVALRCDPISGHVSLFWYQQALGQGPEFLTYFQNEAQLDKSGLPSDRFFAERPEGSVSTLKIQRTQQEDSAVYLCASSRAGTAWDSPLHFGNGTRLTVT.

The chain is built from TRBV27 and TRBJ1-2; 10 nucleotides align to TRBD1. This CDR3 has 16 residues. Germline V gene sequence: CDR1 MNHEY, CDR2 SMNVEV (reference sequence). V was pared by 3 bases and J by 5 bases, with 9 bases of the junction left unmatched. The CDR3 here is CASSFWTGGLKYGYTF. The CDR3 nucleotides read TGTGCCAGCAGTTTCTGGACAGGGGGTTTGAAATATGGCTACACCTTC.

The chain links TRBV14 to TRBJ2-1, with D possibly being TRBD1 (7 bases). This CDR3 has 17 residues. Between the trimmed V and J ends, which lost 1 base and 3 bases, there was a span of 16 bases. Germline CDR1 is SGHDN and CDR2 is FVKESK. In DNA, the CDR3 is TGTGCCAGCAGCCAAGGTTACGGGCAGGGGGGCTACAATGAGCAGTTCTTC. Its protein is CASSQGYGQGGYNEQFF. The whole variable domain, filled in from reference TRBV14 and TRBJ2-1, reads EAGVTQFPSHSVIEKGQTVTLRCDPISGHDNLYWYRRVMGKEIKFLLHFVKESKQDESGMPNNRFLAERTGGTYSTLKVQPAELEDSGVYFCASSQGYGQGGYNEQFFGPGTRLTVL.

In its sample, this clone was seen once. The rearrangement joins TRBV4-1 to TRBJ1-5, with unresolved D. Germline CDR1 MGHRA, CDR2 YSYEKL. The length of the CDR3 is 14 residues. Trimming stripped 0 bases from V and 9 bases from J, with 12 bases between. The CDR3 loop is CASSQEVEVRPQHF. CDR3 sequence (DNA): TGCGCCAGCAGCCAAGAGGTAGAGGTCCGGCCCCAGCATTTT.

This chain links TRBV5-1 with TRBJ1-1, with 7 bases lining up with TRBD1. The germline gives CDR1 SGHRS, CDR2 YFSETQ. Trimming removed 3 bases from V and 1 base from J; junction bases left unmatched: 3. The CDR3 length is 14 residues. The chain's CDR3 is CASSWRQGNTEAFF. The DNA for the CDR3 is TGCGCCAGCAGCTGGCGACAGGGGAACACTGAAGCTTTCTTT.

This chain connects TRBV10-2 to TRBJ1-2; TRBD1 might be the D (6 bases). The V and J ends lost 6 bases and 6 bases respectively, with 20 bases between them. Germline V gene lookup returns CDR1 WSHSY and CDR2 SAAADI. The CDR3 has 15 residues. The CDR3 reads CASSLTGLRSDGYTF. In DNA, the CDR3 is TGCGCCAGCAGCCTGACAGGACTCCGCTCGGATGGCTACACCTTC.

The CDR3 protein is CASSVAAGVDTEAFF. In nucleotides, the CDR3 is TGTGCCAGCAGCGTAGCGGCAGGGGTCGACACTGAAGCTTTCTTT. This chain joins TRBV9 and TRBJ1-1; perhaps TRBD1 as D (6 bases). V lost 0 bases and J 3 bases, leaving 12 bases between the germline ends. This CDR3 is 15 amino acids long. Germline-derived CDR1 and CDR2 are SGDLS and YYNGEE. Filled out from reference TRBV9 and TRBJ1-1, the complete variable domain reads DSGVTQTPKHLITATGQRVTLRCSPRSGDLSVYWYQQSLDQGLQFLIQYYNGEERAKGNILERFSAQQFPDLHSELNLSSLELGDSALYFCASSVAAGVDTEAFFGQGTRLTVV.

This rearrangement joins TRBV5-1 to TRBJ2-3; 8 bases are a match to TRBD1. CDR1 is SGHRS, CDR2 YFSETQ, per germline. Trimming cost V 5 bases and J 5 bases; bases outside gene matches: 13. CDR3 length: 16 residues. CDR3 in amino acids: CASRPLQDRVGDTQYF. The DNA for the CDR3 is TGCGCCAGCAGGCCGCTACAGGACAGGGTCGGAGATACGCAGTATTTT.

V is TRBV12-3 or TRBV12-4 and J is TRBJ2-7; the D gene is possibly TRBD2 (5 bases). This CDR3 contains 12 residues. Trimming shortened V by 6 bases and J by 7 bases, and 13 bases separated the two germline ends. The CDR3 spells CASSPDSGEQYF. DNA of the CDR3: TGTGCCAGCAGCCCCGACTCGGGAGAGCAGTACTTC.

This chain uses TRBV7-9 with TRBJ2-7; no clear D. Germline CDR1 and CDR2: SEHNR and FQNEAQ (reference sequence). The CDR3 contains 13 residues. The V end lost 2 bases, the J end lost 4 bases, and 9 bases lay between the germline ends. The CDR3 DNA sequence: TGTGCCAGCAGCTTAAGTTGGAGTTACGAGCAGTACTTC. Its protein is CASSLSWSYEQYF. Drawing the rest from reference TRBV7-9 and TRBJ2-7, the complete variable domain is DTGVSQNPRHKITKRGQNVTFRCDPISEHNRLYWYRQTLGQGPEFLTYFQNEAQLEKSRLLSDRFSAERPKGSFSTLEIQRTEQGDSAMYLCASSLSWSYEQYFGPGTRLTVT.

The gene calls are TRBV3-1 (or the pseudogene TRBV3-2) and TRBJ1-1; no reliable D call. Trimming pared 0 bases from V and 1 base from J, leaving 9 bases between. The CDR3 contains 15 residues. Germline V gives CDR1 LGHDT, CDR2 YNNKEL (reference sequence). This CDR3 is CASSQDLGRNTEAFF. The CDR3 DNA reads TGTGCCAGCAGCCAAGATTTAGGGAGGAACACTGAAGCTTTCTTT.

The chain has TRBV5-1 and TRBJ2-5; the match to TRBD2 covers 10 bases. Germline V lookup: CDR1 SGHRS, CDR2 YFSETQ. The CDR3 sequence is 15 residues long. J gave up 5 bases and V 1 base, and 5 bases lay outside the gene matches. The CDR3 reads CASSLSSGRGETQYF. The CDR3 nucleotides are TGCGCCAGCAGCTTGTCTAGCGGGAGAGGGGAGACCCAGTACTTC.

In DNA, the CDR3 is TGTGCCAGCAGCCCTCCACTAGCGGGCTACAATGAGCAGTTCTTC. Amino acids: CASSPPLAGYNEQFF. This sequence joins TRBV11-2 and TRBJ2-1; 9 nucleotides match TRBD2. This CDR3 has 15 amino acids. CDR1 and CDR2 (germline): SGHAT, FQNNGV. The V segment lost 5 bases and the J segment 3 bases; nucleotides outside the gene matches: 5.

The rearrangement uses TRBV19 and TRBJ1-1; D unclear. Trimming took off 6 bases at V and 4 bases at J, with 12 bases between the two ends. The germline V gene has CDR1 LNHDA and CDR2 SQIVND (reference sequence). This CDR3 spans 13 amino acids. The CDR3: CASRSLEITEAFF. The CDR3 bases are TGTGCCAGTAGGTCCCTCGAGATCACTGAAGCTTTCTTT.

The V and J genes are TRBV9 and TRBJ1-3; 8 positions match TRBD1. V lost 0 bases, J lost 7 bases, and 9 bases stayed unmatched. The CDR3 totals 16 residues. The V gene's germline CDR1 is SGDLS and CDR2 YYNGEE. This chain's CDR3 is CASSVVPGGVGNTIYF. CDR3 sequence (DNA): TGTGCCAGCAGCGTAGTTCCAGGGGGCGTCGGGAACACCATATATTTT.

CDR3 in amino acids: CASSSPGHLNTGELFF. The CDR3, as DNA: TGTGCCAGCAGCTCTCCGGGACACCTGAACACCGGGGAGCTGTTTTTT. The chain couples TRBV7-9 to TRBJ2-2, with D perhaps matching TRBD1 (6 bases). CDR3 length equals 16 residues. Germline-derived CDR1 and CDR2 are SEHNR and FQNEAQ (reference sequence). V lost 4 bases and J 1 base, leaving 13 bases between the germline ends. The entire variable domain, with the rest obtained from reference TRBV7-9 and TRBJ2-2, is as follows: DTGVSQNPRHKITKRGQNVTFRCDPISEHNRLYWYRQTLGQGPEFLTYFQNEAQLEKSRLLSDRFSAERPKGSFSTLEIQRTEQGDSAMYLCASSSPGHLNTGELFFGEGSRLTVL.

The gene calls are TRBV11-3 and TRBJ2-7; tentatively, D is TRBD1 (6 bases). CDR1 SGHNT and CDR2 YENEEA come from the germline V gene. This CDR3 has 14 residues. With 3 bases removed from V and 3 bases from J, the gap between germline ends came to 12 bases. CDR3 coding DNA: TGTGCCAGCAGCTTCCGAGGGGGTGGCTACGAGCAGTACTTC. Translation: CASSFRGGGYEQYF. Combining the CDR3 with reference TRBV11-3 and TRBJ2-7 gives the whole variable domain EAGVVQSPRYKIIEKKQPVAFWCNPISGHNTLYWYLQNLGQGPELLIRYENEEAVDDSQLPKDRFSAERLKGVDSTLKIQPAELGDSAVYLCASSFRGGGYEQYFGPGTRLTVT.

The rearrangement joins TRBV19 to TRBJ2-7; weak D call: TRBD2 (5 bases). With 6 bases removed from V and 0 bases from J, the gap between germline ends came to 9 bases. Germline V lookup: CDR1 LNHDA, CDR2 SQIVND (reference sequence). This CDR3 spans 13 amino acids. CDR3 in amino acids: CASSPAGSYEQYF. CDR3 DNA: TGTGCCAGTAGCCCCGCGGGCTCCTACGAGCAGTACTTC.

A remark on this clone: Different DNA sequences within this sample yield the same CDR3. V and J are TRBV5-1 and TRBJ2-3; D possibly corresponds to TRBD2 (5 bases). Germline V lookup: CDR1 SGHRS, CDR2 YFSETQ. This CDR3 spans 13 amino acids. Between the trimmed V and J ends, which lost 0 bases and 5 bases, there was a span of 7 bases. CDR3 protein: CASSLAGEDTQYF. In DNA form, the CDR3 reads TGCGCCAGCAGCTTGGCCGGGGAAGATACGCAGTATTTT.